These 12 T cell receptor beta chains originate from one sample sequenced in a study of monozygotic twins with inflammatory bowel disease. TCRdb derives one entry per CDR3 protein from the 5' RACE reads, leaving out DNA. Its listing shows 300,000 to 400,000 distinct CDR3 sequences. Specimen: blood. All receptors come from a human donor with ulcerative colitis or Crohn's disease, or a healthy co-twin of an affected twin (not recorded which).

The gene calls are TRBV7-7 and TRBJ2-7; as DNA is missing, the TRBD2 call by TCRdb cannot be tested. Germline CDR1 and CDR2: SSHAT and FNYEAQ (reference sequence). The CDR3 is 15 amino acids. The CDR3 here is CASSQYGTSGEEQYF.

The gene calls are TRBV19 and TRBJ2-2; TCRdb's assignment of TRBD1 cannot be checked, as there is no DNA. The CDR3 runs 15 residues. Per germline, CDR1 LNHDA and CDR2 SQIVND (reference sequence). The chain's CDR3 is CASSNPSGDPGELFF.

The chain combines TRBV19 with TRBJ2-7; TCRdb picks TRBD1, but there is no DNA to check that call. CDR3 length: 12 amino acids. Germline assignment: CDR1 LNHDA and CDR2 SQIVND (reference sequence). This chain's CDR3 is CATRQGAYEQYF.

The V gene is TRBV24-1, the J gene TRBJ2-1; no DNA is available, so the TRBD2 call from TCRdb remains unchecked. There are 14 residues in the CDR3. Germline values: CDR1 KGHDR, CDR2 SFDVKD. The CDR3 reads CATEAGGPSNEQFF.

J is TRBJ2-5 and V is TRBV7-9; TCRdb's D call, TRBD2, is unchecked because there is no DNA. The length of the CDR3 is 13 residues. Germline V CDR1 and CDR2: SEHNR, FQNEAQ (reference sequence). This CDR3 is CASSAREEETQYF.

The V and J genes are TRBV5-1 and TRBJ2-3; checking the TCRdb D call of TRBD1 is not possible without DNA. CDR1 SGHRS and CDR2 YFSETQ come from the germline V gene. This CDR3 spans 15 amino acids. The CDR3 protein is CASSPGNVGTDTQYF.

The chain carries TRBV5-1 and TRBJ1-1. The CDR3 sequence is 15 residues long. Germline V lookup: CDR1 SGHRS, CDR2 YFSETQ. CDR3 loop: CASSLEPGGNTEAFF.

The chain joins TRBV20-1 to TRBJ1-5. CDR1 and CDR2 (germline): DFQATT, SNEGSKA (reference sequence). The length of the CDR3 is 16 residues. CDR3 sequence reads: CSASREVLYSNQPQHF.

This chain connects TRBV5-1 to TRBJ2-2; TCRdb's D gene call, TRBD1, goes unchecked for lack of DNA. CDR1 and CDR2 (germline): SGHRS, YFSETQ. The CDR3 has 16 residues. The CDR3 loop is CASSFLSAGAAGELFF. Full variable domain (rest looked up from reference TRBV5-1 and TRBJ2-2): KAGVTQTPRYLIKTRGQQVTLSCSPISGHRSVSWYQQTPGQGLQFLFEYFSETQRNKGNFPGRFSGRQFSNSRSEMNVSTLELGDSALYLCASSFLSAGAAGELFFGEGSRLTVL.

The chain couples TRBV4-1 to TRBJ2-2. The CDR3 runs 14 residues. The germline V gene has CDR1 MGHRA and CDR2 YSYEKL. CDR3: CASSQVRNTGELFF.

The rearrangement joins TRBV12-3 or TRBV12-4 to TRBJ1-5; the TCRdb D gene call, TRBD1, has no DNA to confirm it. This CDR3 is built from 13 residues. The CDR3: CASRGQGEQPQHF.

The chain is built from TRBV20-1 and TRBJ2-3; TCRdb reports TRBD1, a call that lacks DNA to check it against. The CDR3 spans 14 residues. Germline V gives CDR1 DFQATT, CDR2 SNEGSKA (reference sequence). The chain's CDR3 is CSASTGRVGYTQYF.